The entry below describes one T cell receptor beta chain. The antigen is not known. This sample is part of a study of T cell repertoires in cytomegalovirus infection. Study background: In public TCR beta signatures, there were indications of both CMV infection and matching HLA type. Study-wide findings and caveats: Cumulative public TCR beta family frequency identified carriers of CMV plus the relevant HLA. HLA-C-restricted CMV clonotypes gave the most frequent clonotype in two of eight donors.

In TCRdb, the reads were re-called with MiXCR into one record per CDR3 protein. The sample shows 170,000 or so distinct CDR3 sequences, roughly 14% of them seen only once. The CDR3 is made up of 16 amino acids. From germline, CDR1 is SGHRS and CDR2 YFSETQ. Trimming at V came to 6 bases and at J to 4 bases, leaving 10 bases not matched to a gene. Sequenced input: PBMCs. The V and J genes are TRBV5-1 and TRBJ2-5, with TRBD2 matching over 12 bases. This TCR was recovered from a human donor in good health (CMV status not recorded). Some clones in this sample may be carry-over from other donors' samples. CDR3 nucleotide sequence: TGCGCCAGCACCTTTCTACCGGGACTAGCGGGAGAGACCCAGTACTTC. Amino acid sequence: CASTFLPGLAGETQYF. The variable domain in full, completed from reference TRBV5-1 and TRBJ2-5, reads KAGVTQTPRYLIKTRGQQVTLSCSPISGHRSVSWYQQTPGQGLQFLFEYFSETQRNKGNFPGRFSGRQFSNSRSEMNVSTLELGDSALYLCASTFLPGLAGETQYFGPGTRLLVL.